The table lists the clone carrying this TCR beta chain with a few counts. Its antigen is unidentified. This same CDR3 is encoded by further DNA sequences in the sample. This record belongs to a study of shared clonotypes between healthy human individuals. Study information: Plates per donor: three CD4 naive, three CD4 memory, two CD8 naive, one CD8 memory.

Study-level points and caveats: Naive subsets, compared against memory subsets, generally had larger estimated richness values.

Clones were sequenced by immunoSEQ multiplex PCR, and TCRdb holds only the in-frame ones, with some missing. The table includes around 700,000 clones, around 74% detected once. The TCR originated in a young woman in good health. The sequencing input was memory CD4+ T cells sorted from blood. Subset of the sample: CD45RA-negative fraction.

CDR3 nucleotide sequence: TGCGCCAGCAGCTTCAGCGGAAGCACAGATACGCAGTATTTT. Protein: CASSFSGSTDTQYF. V gene TRBV5-1 combines with J gene TRBJ2-3; D is perhaps TRBD2 (5 bases). Trimming took off 2 bases at V and 0 bases at J, with 7 bases between the two ends. This CDR3 spans 14 amino acids. CDR1 SGHRS and CDR2 YFSETQ come from the germline V gene.